The 19 T cell receptor beta chains below were found in one sample sequenced in a study of cytomegalovirus exposure and HLA in healthy donors. The PCR employed 60 Vbeta primers together with 13 Jbeta primers. Only in-frame clones appear in the TCRdb table, and some are missing; sequencing was by immunoSEQ multiplex PCR. The sample has 150,000 to 200,000 clones, roughly 85% seen once. Material: PBMCs. Receptor source: a man aged 35-49 years in good health and CMV-seropositive.

The chain carries TRBV6-1 and TRBJ2-7; maybe TRBD1 (6 bases). The ends were cut back, 6 bases at V and 0 bases at J, with 9 bases in the middle. The CDR3 runs to 13 residues. Germline V gives CDR1 MNHNS, CDR2 SASEGT. The CDR3 region has the DNA TGTGCCAGCAGGGACAGAGTCTCCTACGAGCAGTACTTC. This codes for CASRDRVSYEQYF.

The chain uses TRBV7-9 and TRBJ1-1, with 12 bases that match TRBD1. CDR3 length: 15 residues. The ends lost 5 bases at V and 4 bases at J; junction bases unmatched: 5. Germline V CDR1 and CDR2: SEHNR, FQNEAQ (reference sequence). The CDR3 here is CASSRGQGASTEAFF. In DNA, the CDR3 is TGTGCCAGCAGCCGGGGACAGGGGGCGTCCACTGAAGCTTTCTTT.

V is TRBV5-1 and J is TRBJ2-3, with TRBD2 identical over 10 bases. Germline CDR1 and CDR2: SGHRS and YFSETQ. CDR3 size: 18 residues. The V and J ends lost 0 bases and 5 bases, in that order; junction bases with no gene match: 12. CDR3 DNA: TGCGCCAGCAGCTTGGCCTCTTCGGGAGCGGGAGGGCAAGATACGCAGTATTTT. Protein sequence: CASSLASSGAGGQDTQYF.

In its sample, this clone was seen a few times. This same CDR3 is encoded by further DNA sequences in the sample. The V and J genes are TRBV27 and TRBJ2-7; 10 bases agree with TRBD1. Per germline, CDR1 MNHEY and CDR2 SMNVEV (reference sequence). The CDR3 contains 13 residues. J lost 7 bases, V lost 6 bases, and 6 bases had no gene match. The CDR3 DNA follows: TGTGCCAGCAGCCGACAGGGGGCTGGTGAGCAGTACTTC. It encodes CASSRQGAGEQYF.

This chain joins TRBV5-1 and TRBJ2-1; TRBD2 agrees at 12 bases. Germline V gives CDR1 SGHRS, CDR2 YFSETQ. V lost 2 bases, J lost 4 bases, and 1 base stayed unmatched. The CDR3 runs 15 residues. This CDR3 reads CASSFGLAGYNEQFF. The DNA for the CDR3 is TGCGCCAGCAGCTTCGGACTAGCGGGGTACAATGAGCAGTTCTTC.

The chain combines TRBV28 with TRBJ1-2; possible D gene TRBD1, 6 bases. Germline V lookup: CDR1 MDHEN, CDR2 SYDVKM. Trimming took 7 bases from V and 3 from J, leaving 15 bases between them. The CDR3 is 14 residues long. The CDR3 DNA sequence: TGTGCCAGCATAATCACAGGGTTGGACTATGGCTACACCTTC. Amino acids: CASIITGLDYGYTF.

The chain has TRBV5-1 and TRBJ2-7; 7 bases are a match to TRBD1. This CDR3 contains 12 residues. Losses at the gene ends were 4 bases for V and 6 bases for J; bases not matched to a gene: 4. Germline lookup yields CDR1 SGHRS and CDR2 YFSETQ. CDR3: CASSVTGVEQYF. CDR3 sequence (DNA): TGCGCCAGCAGCGTCACAGGGGTCGAGCAGTACTTC.

The chain carries TRBV10-2 and TRBJ2-5; possible D gene TRBD2, 5 bases. Germline values: CDR1 WSHSY, CDR2 SAAADI. V lost 2 bases, J lost 3 bases, and 16 bases lay in between. The CDR3 totals 16 residues. The CDR3 reads CASSEHYGGQKETQYF. The CDR3 DNA reads TGCGCCAGCAGTGAGCATTACGGAGGCCAAAAAGAGACCCAGTACTTC.

The chain has TRBV2 and TRBJ2-5; 13 bases are shared with TRBD2. Germline trimming cut 0 bases from V and 7 bases from J; bases unmatched to any gene: 8. Germline V gives CDR1 SNHLY, CDR2 FYNNEI. The CDR3 is made up of 17 amino acids. The DNA of the CDR3 is TGTGCCAGCAGTGAAGCGGGCGGGGGACTAGCGGGGTTGACCCAGTACTTC. Encoded protein: CASSEAGGGLAGLTQYF.

This chain links TRBV5-4 with TRBJ1-2, with TRBD1 matching 7 bases. After removal of 4 bases from V and 5 bases from J, the junction contained 8 bases not matched to a gene. Germline-derived CDR1 and CDR2 are SGHNT and YYREEE (reference sequence). The CDR3 contains 14 residues. The CDR3 region is CASSLNTGVYGYTF. In DNA, the CDR3 is TGTGCCAGCAGCCTGAATACAGGGGTATATGGCTACACCTTC.

Only a few counts were recorded for this clone. The chain is built from TRBV2 and TRBJ2-7, with TRBD1 matching over 8 bases. V dropped 7 bases and J dropped 5; count of bases not matched to a gene: 13. Germline V gene data show CDR1 as SNHLY and CDR2 as FYNNEI. The CDR3 runs 15 residues. CDR3 nucleotides: TGTGCCAGCACCGAAGACAGGGGCCCTAAGGACGAGCAGTACTTC. Protein sequence: CASTEDRGPKDEQYF.

The count of this clone is one. This chain joins TRBV18 and TRBJ1-4; D gene ambiguous. CDR1 and CDR2 (germline): KGHSH, LQKENI. The CDR3 sequence is 14 residues long. V was pared by 5 bases and J by 5 bases, with 12 bases between. CDR3 sequence (DNA): TGTGCCAGCTCAGTCAATTGGCCAAATGAAAAACTGTTTTTT. It is translated as CASSVNWPNEKLFF.

The chain employs TRBV28 and TRBJ2-7; D is perhaps TRBD2 (6 bases). Germline CDR1 MDHEN, CDR2 SYDVKM. Between the trimmed V and J ends, which lost 3 bases and 1 base, there was a span of 16 bases. This CDR3 comprises 16 residues. The CDR3 nucleotides are TGTGCCAGCAGTTTGGTGGGTCTAGCGTTTTCCTACGAGCAGTACTTC. Amino acids: CASSLVGLAFSYEQYF.

This chain joins TRBV9 and TRBJ2-7; D is uncertain. The CDR3 sequence is 14 residues long. CDR1 SGDLS and CDR2 YYNGEE come from the germline V gene. V lost 0 bases and J lost 2, with 9 bases in between. The CDR3 is CASSVGAGTYEQYF. CDR3 nucleotide sequence: TGTGCCAGCAGCGTAGGGGCAGGAACCTACGAGCAGTACTTC.

The J gene is TRBJ2-1, the V gene TRBV9; D is undetermined. The germline V gene encodes CDR1 SGDLS and CDR2 YYNGEE. Trimming cost V 0 bases and J 10 bases, with 8 bases left between them. The CDR3 contains 12 residues. The DNA of the CDR3 is TGTGCCAGCAGCGTAGAGGCGGCGGAGCAGTTCTTC. Protein product: CASSVEAAEQFF.

This clone was observed a handful of times. The chain combines TRBV5-4 with TRBJ2-2, with D uncertain. This CDR3 is built from 13 residues. CDR1 and CDR2 from the germline V gene are SGHNT and YYREEE (reference sequence). Trimming pared 0 bases from V and 4 bases from J, leaving 4 bases between. Here the CDR3 reads CASSLGSTGELFF. In nucleotides, the CDR3 is TGTGCCAGCAGCTTGGGGAGCACCGGGGAGCTGTTTTTT.

The V and J genes are TRBV19 and TRBJ2-2, with 8 bases identical to TRBD1. The CDR3 is 14 residues long. V lost 7 bases, J lost 7 bases, and 8 bases stayed unmatched. Germline values: CDR1 LNHDA, CDR2 SQIVND (reference sequence). The chain's CDR3 is CASTWQGAIGELFF. For the CDR3, the DNA is TGTGCCAGTACGTGGCAGGGGGCGATCGGGGAGCTGTTTTTT. Together with reference TRBV19 and TRBJ2-2, the CDR3 gives the full variable domain: DGGITQSPKYLFRKEGQNVTLSCEQNLNHDAMYWYRQDPGQGLRLIYYSQIVNDFQKGDIAEGYSVSREKKESFPLTVTSAQKNPTAFYLCASTWQGAIGELFFGEGSRLTVL.

The chain recombines TRBV5-1 with TRBJ2-3, with TRBD1 matching over 12 bases. Germline loops: CDR1 SGHRS, CDR2 YFSETQ. The CDR3 spans 18 residues. J gave up 2 bases and V 4 bases, and 11 bases lay outside the gene matches. The CDR3 reads CASSRTGTGGFDTDTQYF. In nucleotides, the CDR3 is TGCGCCAGCAGCAGAACCGGGACAGGGGGCTTTGACACAGATACGCAGTATTTT.

The CDR3 loop is CASSGGLAGVRNEQFF. CDR3 DNA: TGTGCCAGCAGTGGCGGACTAGCGGGAGTGCGTAATGAGCAGTTCTTC. This chain joins TRBV25-1 and TRBJ2-1; 13 bases map to TRBD2. The CDR3 length is 16 residues. Per the germline V gene, CDR1 is MGHDK and CDR2 is SYGVNS. The trim removed 4 bases at V and 7 bases at J, leaving 7 bases unmatched.